This T cell receptor (beta chain) was sequenced during a study of cytomegalovirus exposure and HLA in healthy donors. Primers for the PCR totalled 60 Vbeta and 13 Jbeta. The table came from immunoSEQ multiplex PCR; TCRdb's copy has only in-frame clones and leaves some out. The sample records about 50,000 clones, 77% being singletons. This CDR3 is built from 18 residues. Germline V gene data show CDR1 as SQVTM and CDR2 as ANQGSEA. With 7 bases removed from V and 3 bases from J, the gap between germline ends came to 27 bases. The chain uses TRBV29-1 and TRBJ2-2; possibly TRBD1 for D (6 bases). The sequence came from a woman in her 40s in good health and CMV-seropositive. The source material was PBMCs. The CDR3: CSAQPEGQLSLDTGELFF. Written as DNA, the CDR3 is TGCAGCGCCCAGCCTGAAGGACAGCTTTCCCTGGACACCGGGGAGCTGTTTTTT.